These 8 T cell receptor beta chains originate from one sample sequenced in a study of blood T cell repertoires in COVID-19. Here immunoSEQ multiplex PCR was the method, and the copy in TCRdb shows in-frame clones only, minus some. This table holds a few hundred thousand clones, 87% found once. Sequencing input: peripheral blood. All receptors derive from a young man with active or convalescent COVID-19.

This clone was counted a single time. The V and J genes are TRBV7-9 and TRBJ2-7; TRBD1 is a possible D gene (6 bases). The CDR3 has 13 amino acids. Trimming removed 5 bases at V and 12 bases at J, with 20 bases between. CDR1 and CDR2 from the germline V gene are SEHNR and FQNEAQ (reference sequence). CDR3 in DNA: TGTGCCAGCAGCACCCCCCGGGACACCAGACTGTACTTC. Protein product: CASSTPRDTRLYF.

The rearrangement joins TRBV9 to TRBJ2-1; possible D gene TRBD2, 6 bases. CDR3 length: 12 amino acids. V was shortened by 4 bases and J by 15 bases, with 17 bases between the two germline ends. Germline values: CDR1 SGDLS, CDR2 YYNGEE. The CDR3 spells CASSPNRGKRFF. The CDR3 DNA reads TGTGCCAGCAGCCCGAACCGGGGGAAACGGTTCTTC.

This clone was picked up one time. The chain is built from TRBV19 and TRBJ2-5; D perhaps matches TRBD1 (7 bases). V lost 3 bases and J 2 bases, leaving 13 bases between the germline ends. The CDR3 sequence is 15 residues long. From germline, CDR1 is LNHDA and CDR2 SQIVND (reference sequence). The CDR3 sequence is CASSIRRGQQETQYF. The CDR3 DNA reads as TGTGCCAGTAGTATCCGGCGGGGACAGCAAGAGACCCAGTACTTC. The complete variable domain, with remaining parts taken from reference TRBV19 and TRBJ2-5, reads DGGITQSPKYLFRKEGQNVTLSCEQNLNHDAMYWYRQDPGQGLRLIYYSQIVNDFQKGDIAEGYSVSREKKESFPLTVTSAQKNPTAFYLCASSIRRGQQETQYFGPGTRLLVL.

This rearrangement joins TRBV18 to TRBJ2-5; TRBD1 agrees at 9 bases. The CDR3 sequence is 14 residues long. Trimming took 2 bases from V and 5 from J; bases not matched to a gene: 3. Looked up from germline, CDR1 is KGHSH and CDR2 is LQKENI. CDR3 sequence: CASSPGTGLETQYF. CDR3 sequence (DNA): TGTGCCAGCTCACCAGGGACAGGGTTGGAGACCCAGTACTTC.

This clone has just one count. V gene TRBV11-2 combines with J gene TRBJ2-2; possible D gene TRBD1, 5 bases. CDR1 and CDR2 from the germline V gene are SGHAT and FQNNGV. V was trimmed by 3 bases and J by 1 base, leaving 9 bases between them. The CDR3 spans 15 residues. CDR3 region: CASSLGQQNTGELFF. In DNA, the CDR3 is TGTGCCAGCAGCTTGGGGCAACAGAACACCGGGGAGCTGTTTTTT.

The chain joins TRBV29-1 to TRBJ2-7; 11 nucleotides align to TRBD1. CDR3 length: 13 amino acids. Germline values: CDR1 SQVTM, CDR2 ANQGSEA. V lost 6 bases and J lost 6; bases outside the gene matches: 7. This chain's CDR3 is CSVDRGQDGEQYF. The CDR3, as DNA: TGCAGCGTGGACAGGGGGCAAGACGGCGAGCAGTACTTC.

The CDR3 region has the DNA TGCGCCAGCAGCCGGGACAGGGACAATTCACCCCTCCACTTT. Protein: CASSRDRDNSPLHF. The chain employs TRBV4-3 and TRBJ1-6, with 9 bases matching TRBD1. V dropped 4 bases and J dropped 7; count of bases not matched to a gene: 2. The CDR3 is 14 residues long. Germline CDR1 is LGHNA and CDR2 is YSLEER.

This sequence joins TRBV19 and TRBJ1-1; 11 positions match TRBD1. V was clipped by 3 bases and J by 4 bases; unmatched bases: 7. Germline CDR1 and CDR2: LNHDA and SQIVND (reference sequence). The CDR3 spans 16 residues. The CDR3 nucleotides are TGTGCCAGTAGTATTATGGACAGGGGGCTGTTCACTGAAGCTTTCTTT. This sequence encodes CASSIMDRGLFTEAFF.